The 4 T cell receptor beta chains reported below all come from one sample, sequenced in a study of T cell responses to AZD1222 COVID-19 vaccine. TCRdb's table, derived via immunoSEQ multiplex PCR, lists solely in-frame clones and lacks some. The table shows more than 150,000 clones, with roughly nine tenths occurring only once. Sequences were derived from peripheral blood, sampled after recovery from COVID-19. The receptors come from an adult who had recovered from COVID-19.

The V gene is TRBV19, the J gene TRBJ2-7; possibly TRBD2 for D (5 bases). The CDR3 runs to 14 residues. From germline, CDR1 is LNHDA and CDR2 SQIVND (reference sequence). Trimming took 4 bases from V and 2 from J, leaving 12 bases between them. CDR3 residues: CASSSGLPAYEQYF. The CDR3 DNA is TGTGCCAGTAGTAGCGGGCTTCCTGCCTACGAGCAGTACTTC.

The chain couples TRBV19 to TRBJ1-2; 9 bases are shared with TRBD1. The CDR3 is 15 amino acids. The V and J ends lost 6 bases and 7 bases, in that order; junction bases with no gene match: 12. Germline assignment: CDR1 LNHDA and CDR2 SQIVND (reference sequence). Written as DNA, the CDR3 is TGTGCCAGTAGCCGACCGGGACAGGGAAACCTTGGCTACACCTTC. This encodes CASSRPGQGNLGYTF.

The rearrangement uses TRBV4-3 and TRBJ2-7, with 8 nucleotides matching TRBD2. The junction had 5 bases not matched to a gene; V was cut back by 1 base and J by 3 bases. From germline, CDR1 is LGHNA and CDR2 YSLEER. This CDR3 has 15 residues. CDR3 sequence reads: CASSQAQAGGYEQYF. The DNA for the CDR3 is TGCGCCAGCAGCCAAGCCCAGGCGGGGGGCTACGAGCAGTACTTC.

The CDR3 sequence: CASSLLGTGLQETQYF. The CDR3 DNA is TGTGCCAGCAGCTTACTCGGGACAGGTCTCCAAGAGACCCAGTACTTC. The V gene is TRBV7-9, the J gene TRBJ2-5, with TRBD1 matching 8 bases. CDR1 and CDR2 (germline): SEHNR, FQNEAQ (reference sequence). The CDR3 spans 16 residues. V gave up 2 bases and J gave up 1 base; unmatched junction bases: 6.